The following is a T cell receptor beta chain sequence with its context. Only in-frame clones appear in the TCRdb table, and some are missing; sequencing was by immunoSEQ multiplex PCR. The table shows roughly 100,000 clones, with under 90% occurring only once. Looked up from germline, CDR1 is MDHEN and CDR2 is SYDVKM. This CDR3 region has 14 residues. J lost 5 bases, V lost 7 bases, and 10 bases had no gene match. The data stem from a study of control samples from healthy donors and cancer patients. Sequencing used blood. The sequence derives from a woman between 50 and 59 years old in good health. This chain connects TRBV28 to TRBJ1-1, with 7 bases fitting TRBD1. This CDR3 reads CASKPTGVRTEAFF. In nucleotides, the CDR3 is TGTGCCAGCAAACCCACAGGGGTGAGGACTGAAGCTTTCTTT. The whole variable domain, remainder taken from reference TRBV28 and TRBJ1-1, is DVKVTQSSRYLVKRTGEKVFLECVQDMDHENMFWYRQDPGLGLRLIYFSYDVKMKEKGDIPEGYSVSREKKERFSLILESASTNQTSMYLCASKPTGVRTEAFFGQGTRLTVV.